These 2 T cell receptor beta chains originate from one sample sequenced in a study of graft-versus-host responses after intestinal transplantation. Produced via immunoSEQ multiplex PCR; TCRdb's table is partial and in-frame only. The data contain under 45,000 clones, roughly 91% of them singletons. This specimen consisted of PBMCs, obtained 267 days after transplant. All receptors come from a human patient who received an intestinal transplant, so some T cells may come from the graft donor.

The rearrangement uses TRBV7-9 and TRBJ1-2; D unresolved. The ends were cut back, 4 bases at V and 5 bases at J, with 14 bases in the middle. Germline CDR1 is SEHNR and CDR2 is FQNEAQ (reference sequence). The CDR3 loop spans 14 amino acids. The CDR3 bases are TGTGCCAGCAGCTCCTCCAATGGGCCTTATGGCTACACCTTC. Translation gives CASSSSNGPYGYTF.

The chain joins TRBV9 to TRBJ2-3; D ambiguous. Deletions cut 0 bases from V and 0 bases from J, with 8 bases between. CDR1 SGDLS and CDR2 YYNGEE come from the germline V gene. This CDR3 is built from 15 residues. CDR3 residues: CASSVDGSSTDTQYF. The CDR3 nucleotides read TGTGCCAGCAGCGTAGATGGGTCTAGCACAGATACGCAGTATTTT.